The entry that follows covers one T cell receptor (beta chain) sequence. The data were taken from a study of blood T cell repertoires in COVID-19. The V and J ends lost 4 bases and 2 bases respectively, with 9 bases between them. Germline V gene sequence: CDR1 KGHSH, CDR2 LQKENI. The CDR3 totals 14 residues. Authors' analysis steps: Scientists estimated how many nucleated cells there were by amplifying reference gene primers. Clones were sequenced by immunoSEQ multiplex PCR, and TCRdb holds only the in-frame ones, with some missing. V and J calls and clone size are given by that table; D and trimming were obtained from the DNA. This repertoire shows fewer than 100,000 clones, 80% found once; its top ten account for about 9.4%.

The receptor's source is a woman between 70 and 85 years old with acute or convalescent COVID-19. The sequenced sample consisted of peripheral blood. The rearrangement links TRBV18 to TRBJ2-1; TRBD1 is a possible D gene (6 bases). The CDR3 DNA reads TGTGCCAGCTCACGTCAGGGGCCCTACAATGAGCAGTTCTTC. Its translation: CASSRQGPYNEQFF.